Described below is a single TCR beta chain sequence and its context. Its specificity is not known. This specimen belongs to a study of OX40 agonist ivuxolimab in advanced cancers. The overall study: Dose-escalation patients had hepatocellular carcinoma, melanoma, renal cell or head and neck cancer. Of the patients, three showed partial responses, one with hepatocellular carcinoma and two with cutaneous melanoma. Findings and caveats of the study: Partial responders at 0.1-3.0 mg/kg showed near-lowest clonal expansion.

The CDR3 length is 14 residues. The ends were cut back, 1 base at V and 2 bases at J, with 9 bases in the middle. Germline assignment: CDR1 SGHTA and CDR2 FQGTGA. The assay was immunoSEQ multiplex PCR, and TCRdb's table has in-frame clones only and misses some. The table records 25,000 to 30,000 clones, 70% to 80% of them present only once. Sequencing was performed on CD4+ or CD8+ T cells sorted from blood, taken in a trial of the OX40 agonist ivuxolimab. This clonotype was sampled from an adult with an advanced solid tumor such as melanoma, head and neck, liver or kidney cancer. This chain links TRBV7-3 with TRBJ2-7; D gene ambiguous. The CDR3 DNA sequence: TGTGCCAGCAGCTTAATGGCAGGACCCTACGAGCAGTACTTC. This encodes CASSLMAGPYEQYF. Drawing the rest from reference TRBV7-3 and TRBJ2-7, the complete variable domain is GAGVSQTPSNKVTEKGKYVELRCDPISGHTALYWYRQSLGQGPEFLIYFQGTGAADDSGLPNDRFFAVRPEGSVSTLKIQRTERGDSAVYLCASSLMAGPYEQYFGPGTRLTVT.